Listed below are T cell receptor beta chains from one sample, sequenced in a study of cytomegalovirus exposure and HLA in healthy donors. Sequenced by immunoSEQ multiplex PCR; TCRdb stores in-frame clones only, minus some. The repertoire holds about 160,000 clones, with roughly 80% as singletons. Material for sequencing was PBMCs. Receptors were obtained from a man aged 30 to 45 in good health and CMV-seropositive. Both conserved end residues are part of each CDR3. The D gene is left open where the match is weak. Size tells how often a clone was seen (once, few, many) or the class of an expanded clone, and some rows leave it out.

cdr3_length,d_call,clone_size,v_call,j_call,cdr3_nt,cdr3_aa
15,-,-,TRBV10-3,TRBJ1-2,TGTGCCATCAGTGAGCGCACAGGCACGGGCTATGGCTACACCTTC,CAISERTGTGYGYTF
14,TRBD1,-,TRBV7-2,TRBJ1-3,TGTGCCAGCAGCTTAGGACAGGGCGGAAACACCATATATTTT,CASSLGQGGNTIYF
17,TRBD2,-,TRBV9,TRBJ2-2,TGTGCCAGCAGCTCCCGACTAGCGGGGGGGCGGACCGGGGAGCTGTTTTTT,CASSSRLAGGRTGELFF
15,TRBD1,-,TRBV29-1,TRBJ1-2,TGCAGCGTTCAGGGACAGGGCGGGTTTAACTATGGCTACACCTTC,CSVQGQGGFNYGYTF
14,TRBD1,-,TRBV5-4,TRBJ1-1,TGTGCCAGCAGCTTGGCAGGGACAGGGACTGAAGCTTTCTTT,CASSLAGTGTEAFF
18,-,-,TRBV11-2,TRBJ1-3,TGTGCCAGCAGCTTAGGGAGCCGGCACCCCTTGCGGGGAAACACCATATATTTT,CASSLGSRHPLRGNTIYF
14,-,-,TRBV2,TRBJ2-7,TGTGCCAACAGCGGCTGGGCCCTAACCTACGAGCAGTACTTC,CANSGWALTYEQYF
14,TRBD1,few,TRBV7-9,TRBJ1-2,TGTGCCAGCAGCCGTGAGACAGGGGACTATGGCTACACCTTC,CASSRETGDYGYTF
14,-,-,TRBV7-7,TRBJ2-2,TGTGCTAGTAATGAGTCCCCTGAGGCCGGGGAGCTGTTTTTT,CASNESPEAGELFF
12,-,-,TRBV7-2,TRBJ2-7,TGTGCCAGCAGCTTGGACCGGGGCGAGCAGTACTTC,CASSLDRGEQYF